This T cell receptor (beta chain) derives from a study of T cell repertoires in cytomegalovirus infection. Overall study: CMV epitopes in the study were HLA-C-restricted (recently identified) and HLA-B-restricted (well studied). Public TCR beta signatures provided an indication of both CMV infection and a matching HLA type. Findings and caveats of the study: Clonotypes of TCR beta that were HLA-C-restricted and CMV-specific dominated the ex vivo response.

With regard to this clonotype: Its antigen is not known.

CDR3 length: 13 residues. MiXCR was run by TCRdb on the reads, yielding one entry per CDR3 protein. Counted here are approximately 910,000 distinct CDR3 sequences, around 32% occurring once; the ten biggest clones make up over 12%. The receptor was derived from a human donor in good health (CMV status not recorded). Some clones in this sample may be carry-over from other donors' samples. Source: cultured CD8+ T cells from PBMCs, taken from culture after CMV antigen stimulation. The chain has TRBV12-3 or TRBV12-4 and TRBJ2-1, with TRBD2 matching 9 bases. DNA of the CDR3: TGTGCGTCTACCGCTAGCGGGAACAATGAGCAGTTCTTC. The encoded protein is CASTASGNNEQFF.